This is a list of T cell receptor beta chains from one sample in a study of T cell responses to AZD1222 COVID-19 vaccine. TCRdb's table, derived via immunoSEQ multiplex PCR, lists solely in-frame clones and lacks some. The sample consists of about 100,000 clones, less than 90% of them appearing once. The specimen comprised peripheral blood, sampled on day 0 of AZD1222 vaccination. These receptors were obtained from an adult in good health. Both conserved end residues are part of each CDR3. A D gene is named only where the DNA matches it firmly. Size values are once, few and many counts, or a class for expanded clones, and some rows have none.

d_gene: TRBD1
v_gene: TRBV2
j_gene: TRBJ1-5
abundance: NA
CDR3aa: CASSQLDRNNQPQHF
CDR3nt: TGTGCCAGCAGCCAATTGGACAGGAACAATCAGCCCCAGCATTTT

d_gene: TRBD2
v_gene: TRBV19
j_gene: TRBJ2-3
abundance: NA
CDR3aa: CASSRLAGEGTDTQYF
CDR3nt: TGTGCCAGTAGTCGACTAGCGGGAGAGGGCACAGATACGCAGTATTTT

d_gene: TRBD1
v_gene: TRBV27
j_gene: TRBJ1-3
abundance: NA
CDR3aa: CASSRRTGVGNTIYF
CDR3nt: TGTGCCAGCAGTAGGCGGACAGGGGTGGGAAACACCATATATTTT

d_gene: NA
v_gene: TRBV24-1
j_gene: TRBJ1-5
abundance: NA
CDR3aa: CATSVRGANQPQHF
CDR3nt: TGTGCCACCAGTGTCAGGGGAGCCAATCAGCCCCAGCATTTT

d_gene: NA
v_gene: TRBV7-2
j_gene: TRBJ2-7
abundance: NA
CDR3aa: CASSLVGTVSSYEQYF
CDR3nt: TGTGCCAGCAGCTTAGTAGGGACGGTGAGCTCCTACGAGCAGTACTTC

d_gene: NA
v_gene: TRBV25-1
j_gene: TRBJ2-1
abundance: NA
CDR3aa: CASSDTGPYNEQFF
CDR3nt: TGTGCCAGCAGTGACACGGGACCGTACAATGAGCAGTTCTTC

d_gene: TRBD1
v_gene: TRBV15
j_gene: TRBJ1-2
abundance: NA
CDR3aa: CATIPGQGAFGYTF
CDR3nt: TGTGCCACCATCCCGGGACAGGGGGCTTTCGGCTACACCTTC

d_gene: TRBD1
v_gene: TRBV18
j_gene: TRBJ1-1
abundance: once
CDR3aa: CASSPGQTLTEAFF
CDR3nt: TGTGCCAGCTCACCGGGACAGACCCTAACTGAAGCTTTCTTT

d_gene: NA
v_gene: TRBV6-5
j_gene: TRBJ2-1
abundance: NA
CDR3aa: CASSYSIGPHEQFF
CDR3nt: TGTGCCAGCAGTTACTCGATAGGTCCCCATGAGCAGTTCTTC

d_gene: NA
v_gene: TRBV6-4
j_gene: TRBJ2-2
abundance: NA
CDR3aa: CASSGNSGELFF
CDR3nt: TGTGCCAGCAGTGGAAACTCCGGGGAGCTGTTTTTT

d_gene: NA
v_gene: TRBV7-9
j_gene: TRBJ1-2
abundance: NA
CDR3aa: CASSETAENGYTF
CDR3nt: TGTGCCAGCAGTGAAACAGCGGAGAATGGCTACACCTTC

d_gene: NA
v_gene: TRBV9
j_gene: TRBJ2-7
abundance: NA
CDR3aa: CASLLGEALNYEQYF
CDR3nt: TGTGCCAGCCTACTCGGGGAAGCGTTAAACTACGAGCAGTACTTC

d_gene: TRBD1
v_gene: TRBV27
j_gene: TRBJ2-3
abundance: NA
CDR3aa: CASSLSYGTGGDTQYF
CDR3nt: TGTGCCAGCAGTTTATCGTATGGGACAGGCGGTGATACGCAGTATTTT

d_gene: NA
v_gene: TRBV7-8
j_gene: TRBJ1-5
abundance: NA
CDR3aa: CASSLTGLNQPQHF
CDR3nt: TGTGCCAGCAGCCTTACAGGGCTCAATCAGCCCCAGCATTTT

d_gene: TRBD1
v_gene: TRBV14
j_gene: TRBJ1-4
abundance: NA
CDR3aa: CASSQKRTGLNEKLFF
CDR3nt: TGTGCCAGCAGCCAAAAGAGGACAGGACTTAATGAAAAACTGTTTTTT

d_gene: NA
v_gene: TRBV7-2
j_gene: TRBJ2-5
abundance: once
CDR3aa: CASSLVGGFQETQYF
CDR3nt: TGTGCCAGCAGCTTAGTGGGGGGTTTCCAAGAGACCCAGTACTTC

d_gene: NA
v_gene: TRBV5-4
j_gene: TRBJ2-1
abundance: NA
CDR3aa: CASSLVVSSAYNEQFF
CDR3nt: TGTGCCAGCAGCTTGGTTGTGTCTAGCGCATACAATGAGCAGTTCTTC

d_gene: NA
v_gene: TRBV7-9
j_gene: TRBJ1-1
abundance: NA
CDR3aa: CASQAPRTARGEAFF
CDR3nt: TGTGCCAGCCAAGCCCCAAGGACCGCTAGGGGTGAAGCTTTCTTT

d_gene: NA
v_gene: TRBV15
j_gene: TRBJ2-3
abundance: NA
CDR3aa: CATSRDSGATDTQYF
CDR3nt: TGTGCCACCAGCAGAGACAGTGGAGCCACAGATACGCAGTATTTT

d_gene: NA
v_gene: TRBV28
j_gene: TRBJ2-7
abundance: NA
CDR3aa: CASRPAGSYEQYF
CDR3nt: TGTGCCAGCAGACCGGCGGGAAGCTACGAGCAGTACTTC

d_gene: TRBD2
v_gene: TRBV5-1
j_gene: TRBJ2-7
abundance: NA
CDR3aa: CASSLASGRFSYEQYF
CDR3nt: TGCGCCAGCAGCTTGGCGAGCGGGAGGTTTTCCTACGAGCAGTACTTC

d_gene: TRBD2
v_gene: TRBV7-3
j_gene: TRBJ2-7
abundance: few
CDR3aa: CASSTSGSSYEQYF
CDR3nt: TGTGCCAGCAGCACAAGCGGGAGCTCGTACGAGCAGTACTTC

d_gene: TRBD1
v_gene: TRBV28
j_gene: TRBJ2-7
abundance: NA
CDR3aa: CASSLDRVGLYEQYF
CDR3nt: TGTGCCAGCAGTCTCGACAGGGTAGGGCTCTACGAGCAGTACTTC

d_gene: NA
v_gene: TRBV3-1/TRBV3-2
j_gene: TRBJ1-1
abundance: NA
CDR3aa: CASSPFGGGRNTEAFF
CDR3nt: TGTGCCAGCAGTCCCTTTGGGGGAGGGCGGAACACTGAAGCTTTCTTT

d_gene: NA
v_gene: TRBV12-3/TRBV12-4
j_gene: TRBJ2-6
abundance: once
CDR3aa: CASSGANVLTF
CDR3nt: TGTGCCAGCTCTGGGGCCAACGTCCTGACTTTC

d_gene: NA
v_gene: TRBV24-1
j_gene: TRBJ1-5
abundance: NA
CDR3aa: CATSAFRGHQPQHF
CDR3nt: TGTGCCACCAGTGCCTTTCGGGGGCATCAGCCCCAGCATTTT

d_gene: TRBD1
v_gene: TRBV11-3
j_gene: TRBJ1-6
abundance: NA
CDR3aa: CASSVGQGVGSPLHF
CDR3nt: TGTGCCAGCAGCGTGGGACAGGGAGTTGGTTCACCCCTCCACTTT

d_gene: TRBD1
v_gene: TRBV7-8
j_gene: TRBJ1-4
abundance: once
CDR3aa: CASSHDRGGNEKLFF
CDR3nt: TGTGCCAGCAGCCATGACAGGGGAGGGAATGAAAAACTGTTTTTT

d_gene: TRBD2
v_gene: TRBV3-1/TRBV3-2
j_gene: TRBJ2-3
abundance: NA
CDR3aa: CASSQALTSQQYF
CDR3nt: TGTGCCAGCAGCCAAGCCTTGACTAGCCAGCAGTATTTT

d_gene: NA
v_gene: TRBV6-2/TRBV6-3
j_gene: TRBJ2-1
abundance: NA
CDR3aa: CASSYPYNEQFF
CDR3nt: TGTGCCAGCAGTTATCCATACAATGAGCAGTTCTTC

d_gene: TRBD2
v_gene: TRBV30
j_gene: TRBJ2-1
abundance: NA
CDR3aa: CAWSHGLAGVGDEQFF
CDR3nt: TGTGCCTGGAGTCACGGACTAGCGGGAGTGGGCGATGAGCAGTTCTTC

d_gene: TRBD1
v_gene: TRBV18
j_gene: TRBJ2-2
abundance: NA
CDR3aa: CASSPPGQGLFAGELFF
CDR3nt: TGTGCCAGCTCACCGCCTGGACAGGGGTTGTTCGCCGGGGAGCTGTTTTTT

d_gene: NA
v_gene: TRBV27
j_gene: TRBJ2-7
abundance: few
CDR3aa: CASSPGLLTYEQYF
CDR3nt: TGTGCCAGCAGTCCTGGACTATTAACGTACGAGCAGTACTTC

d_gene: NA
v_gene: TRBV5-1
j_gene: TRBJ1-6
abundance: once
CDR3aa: CASSLDGVSSPLHF
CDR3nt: TGCGCCAGCAGCCTGGATGGGGTTAGCTCACCCCTCCACTTT

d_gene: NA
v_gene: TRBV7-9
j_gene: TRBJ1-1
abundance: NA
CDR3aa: CASSFTVWAEAFF
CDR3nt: TGTGCCAGCAGCTTTACGGTATGGGCTGAAGCTTTCTTT

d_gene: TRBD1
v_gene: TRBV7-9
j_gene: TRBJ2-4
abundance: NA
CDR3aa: CASSPPGTVNIQYF
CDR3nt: TGTGCCAGCAGCCCTCCCGGGACAGTAAACATTCAGTACTTC

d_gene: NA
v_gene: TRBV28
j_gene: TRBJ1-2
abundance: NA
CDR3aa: CASRRQDGYTF
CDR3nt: TGTGCCAGCAGGCGCCAGGACGGCTACACCTTC

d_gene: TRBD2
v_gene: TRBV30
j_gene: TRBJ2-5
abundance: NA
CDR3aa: CAWSVLASSETQYF
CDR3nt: TGTGCCTGGAGTGTACTAGCGTCATCAGAGACCCAGTACTTC

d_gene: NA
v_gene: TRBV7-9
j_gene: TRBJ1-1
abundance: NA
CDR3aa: CASSLRGPNTEAFF
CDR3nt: TGTGCCAGCAGCTTACGGGGACCGAACACTGAAGCTTTCTTT

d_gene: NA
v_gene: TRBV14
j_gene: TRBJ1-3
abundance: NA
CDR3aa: CASSQESFSGNTIYF
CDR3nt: TGTGCCAGCAGCCAAGAATCTTTCTCTGGAAACACCATATATTTT

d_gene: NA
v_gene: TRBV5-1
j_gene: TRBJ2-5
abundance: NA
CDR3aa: CASRLTTDGETQYF
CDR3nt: TGCGCCAGCAGGTTAACCACAGATGGAGAGACCCAGTACTTC

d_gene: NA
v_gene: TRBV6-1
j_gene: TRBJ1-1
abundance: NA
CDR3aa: CASSEVANTEAFF
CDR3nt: TGTGCCAGCAGTGAAGTGGCGAACACTGAAGCTTTCTTT

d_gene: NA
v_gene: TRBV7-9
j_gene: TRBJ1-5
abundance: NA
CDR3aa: CASSSLRGAGRGKPQHF
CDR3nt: TGTGCCAGCAGCTCCCTCCGGGGGGCCGGCCGTGGTAAGCCCCAGCATTTT

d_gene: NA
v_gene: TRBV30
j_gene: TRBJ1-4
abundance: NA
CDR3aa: CAWSPAGARTNEKLFF
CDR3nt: TGTGCCTGGAGCCCGGCGGGGGCAAGAACTAATGAAAAACTGTTTTTT

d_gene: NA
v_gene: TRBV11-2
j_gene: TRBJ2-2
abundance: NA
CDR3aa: CASSFATRTAGELFF
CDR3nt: TGTGCCAGCAGCTTCGCGACACGGACAGCCGGGGAGCTGTTTTTT

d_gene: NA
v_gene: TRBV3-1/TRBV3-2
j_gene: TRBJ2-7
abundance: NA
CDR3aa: CASSQAKTGNRYEQYF
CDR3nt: TGTGCCAGCAGCCAAGCCAAAACAGGTAACCGATACGAGCAGTACTTC

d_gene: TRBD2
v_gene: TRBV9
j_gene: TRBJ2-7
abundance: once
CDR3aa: CASSPQLAGVYEQYF
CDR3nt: TGTGCCAGCAGCCCCCAACTAGCGGGGGTCTACGAGCAGTACTTC

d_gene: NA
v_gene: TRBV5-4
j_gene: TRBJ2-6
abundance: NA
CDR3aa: CASSPGFSGANVLTF
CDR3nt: TGTGCCAGCAGCCCAGGGTTCTCTGGGGCCAACGTCCTGACTTTC

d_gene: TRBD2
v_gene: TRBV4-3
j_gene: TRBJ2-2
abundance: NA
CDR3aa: CARGGGNTGELFF
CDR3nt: TGCGCACGCGGGGGGGGGAACACCGGGGAGCTGTTTTTT

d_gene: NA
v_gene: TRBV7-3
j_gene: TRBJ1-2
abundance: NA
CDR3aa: CASSPGQGYGYTF
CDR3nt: TGTGCCAGCAGCCCAGGACAAGGCTATGGCTACACCTTC

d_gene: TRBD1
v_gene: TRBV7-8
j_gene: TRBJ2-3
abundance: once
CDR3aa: CASSSGQGSTDTQYF
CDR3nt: TGTGCCAGCAGCTCGGGACAGGGCAGCACAGATACGCAGTATTTT